The 14 T cell receptor beta chains in this list originate from one sample, sequenced in a study of Tregs in tolerant kidney transplant recipients. Using immunoSEQ multiplex PCR, the repertoire was profiled, and TCRdb retains in-frame clones only, with some absent. This sample has approximately 75,000 clones; under 95% occur once, and the top ten carry 0.34%. Source: Tregs from blood, taken before the transplant. The receptor source for this set is a human donor who received a combined kidney and bone marrow transplant.

The V and J genes are TRBV7-2 and TRBJ2-7; D is perhaps TRBD1 or TRBD2 (5 bases each). The CDR3 covers 12 residues. Between the trimmed V and J ends, which lost 2 bases and 7 bases, there was a span of 9 bases. Germline CDR1 is SGHTA and CDR2 is FQGNSA. The CDR3: CASSLQWGEQYF. The DNA for the CDR3 is TGTGCCAGCAGCTTACAATGGGGGGAGCAGTACTTC.

This clone was seen only a few times. This rearrangement joins TRBV2 to TRBJ2-5; D possibly corresponds to TRBD2 (5 bases). This CDR3 has 13 residues. Germline CDR1 reads SNHLY; CDR2 reads FYNNEI. Trimming removed 3 bases from V and 5 bases from J, with 10 bases in between. The CDR3 DNA reads as TGTGCCAGCAGTGACCGACGGAGGGAGACCCAGTACTTC. It translates to CASSDRRRETQYF. The entire variable domain, with the rest obtained from reference TRBV2 and TRBJ2-5, is as follows: EPEVTQTPSHQVTQMGQEVILRCVPISNHLYFYWYRQILGQKVEFLVSFYNNEISEKSEIFDDQFSVERPDGSNFTLKIRSTKLEDSAMYFCASSDRRRETQYFGPGTRLLVL.

This rearrangement joins TRBV5-1 to TRBJ2-7; TRBD1 matches at 7 bases. The CDR3 runs to 15 residues. V dropped 2 bases and J dropped 0; count of bases not matched to a gene: 5. Germline lookup yields CDR1 SGHRS and CDR2 YFSETQ. The CDR3 region is CASSFSGTASYEQYF. DNA of the CDR3: TGCGCCAGCAGCTTTTCCGGGACAGCCTCCTACGAGCAGTACTTC.

The chain carries TRBV19 and TRBJ1-1; tentatively, D is TRBD1 (5 bases). Germline V gene data show CDR1 as LNHDA and CDR2 as SQIVND (reference sequence). The CDR3 is 13 amino acids. Trimming removed 9 bases from V and 6 bases from J, with 17 bases in between. CDR3 in DNA: TGTGCCAGCCGAATCTCAGGGCCGGCTGAAGCTTTCTTT. Protein sequence: CASRISGPAEAFF.

In its sample, this clone was seen once. The CDR3 region has the DNA TGTGCCAGCAGCAGGGAAGTGGGAAACATTCAGTACTTC. Its protein is CASSREVGNIQYF. The rearrangement uses TRBV28 and TRBJ2-4; possibly TRBD1 for D (5 bases). Trimming cost V 6 bases and J 6 bases, with 12 bases left between them. Germline CDR1 is MDHEN and CDR2 is SYDVKM. This CDR3 has 13 residues. Full variable domain (remainder filled in from reference TRBV28 and TRBJ2-4): DVKVTQSSRYLVKRTGEKVFLECVQDMDHENMFWYRQDPGLGLRLIYFSYDVKMKEKGDIPEGYSVSREKKERFSLILESASTNQTSMYLCASSREVGNIQYFGAGTRLSVL.

The rearrangement uses TRBV7-9 and TRBJ2-7; 9 nucleotides align to TRBD1. Trimming took 8 bases from V and 4 from J; bases not matched to a gene: 6. This CDR3 region has 13 residues. Germline V gene lookup returns CDR1 SEHNR and CDR2 FQNEAQ (reference sequence). DNA of the CDR3: TGTGCCAGCCAGGGACAGGGAATTTACGAGCAGTACTTC. Protein: CASQGQGIYEQYF.

This clone has only a few counts. V and J are TRBV4-3 and TRBJ2-1, with 12 bases that match TRBD1. This CDR3 has 17 amino acids. After removal of 0 bases from V and 6 bases from J, the junction contained 6 bases not matched to a gene. Germline-derived CDR1 and CDR2 are LGHNA and YSLEER. The CDR3 DNA sequence: TGCGCCAGCAGCCAAGATCAGGGACAGGGGGCGGTCAATGAGCAGTTCTTC. Protein: CASSQDQGQGAVNEQFF.

This clone was seen just once. The rearrangement uses TRBV5-8 and TRBJ2-5; the match to TRBD2 covers 7 bases. The CDR3 length is 14 residues. Germline assignment: CDR1 SGHTS and CDR2 YDEGEE. J was trimmed by 7 bases and V by 5 bases; bases with no gene match: 11. In nucleotides, the CDR3 is TGTGCCAGCAGTCTGACCTCGGGGGAGGGGACCCAGTACTTC. Translation: CASSLTSGEGTQYF.

The chain combines TRBV4-2 with TRBJ2-4; 8 nucleotides line up with TRBD1. Losses at the gene ends were 0 bases for V and 1 base for J; bases not matched to a gene: 17. Germline loops: CDR1 LGHNA, CDR2 YNFKEQ. This CDR3 has 21 residues. The DNA for the CDR3 is TGTGCCAGCAGCCAAGATCCAGGGGGCGAAATAGGTAATGCGGCCAAAAACATTCAGTACTTC. This translates into CASSQDPGGEIGNAAKNIQYF.

The V call is TRBV9, the J call TRBJ2-7; 9 bases match TRBD2. Germline trimming cut 1 base from V and 2 bases from J; bases unmatched to any gene: 13. This CDR3 has 18 amino acids. Germline-derived CDR1 and CDR2 are SGDLS and YYNGEE. Written as DNA, the CDR3 is TGTGCCAGCAGCGTAACCGGGACTAGCCGTCACCGAACCTACGAGCAGTACTTC. Residues: CASSVTGTSRHRTYEQYF.

The V and J genes are TRBV28 and TRBJ2-7, with D perhaps matching TRBD2 (5 bases). The CDR3 has 12 residues. Germline lookup yields CDR1 MDHEN and CDR2 SYDVKM. V was clipped by 8 bases and J by 4 bases, with 12 bases between them. The DNA of the CDR3 is TGTGCCAGCTCCGGACTGAGATACGAGCAGTACTTC. Residues: CASSGLRYEQYF.

This chain connects TRBV18 to TRBJ1-1; 8 nucleotides align to TRBD1. Germline trimming cut 0 bases from V and 6 bases from J; bases unmatched to any gene: 6. This CDR3 is built from 15 residues. Per the germline V gene, CDR1 is KGHSH and CDR2 is LQKENI. DNA of the CDR3: TGTGCCAGCTCACCACCCGCGGACAGGGAGTCTGAAGCTTTCTTT. Translation: CASSPPADRESEAFF. Using reference TRBV18 and TRBJ1-1 for the parts outside the CDR3, the full variable domain is NAGVMQNPRHLVRRRGQEARLRCSPMKGHSHVYWYRQLPEEGLKFMVYLQKENIIDESGMPKERFSAEFPKEGPSILRIQQVVRGDSAAYFCASSPPADRESEAFFGQGTRLTVV.

The genes are TRBV5-4 and TRBJ1-1; D is perhaps TRBD1 (5 bases). Germline CDR1 reads SGHNT; CDR2 reads YYREEE (reference sequence). Trimming cost V 1 base and J 2 bases, with 12 bases left between them. CDR3 size: 15 residues. The CDR3 is CASSLLGGINTEAFF. CDR3 in DNA: TGTGCCAGCAGCTTGTTGGGGGGAATAAACACTGAAGCTTTCTTT.

The chain recombines TRBV5-1 with TRBJ2-5; 7 bases map to TRBD1. The CDR3 runs 15 residues. With V trimmed by 4 bases and J by 0 bases, 6 bases remained unmatched. Germline CDR1 and CDR2: SGHRS and YFSETQ. Here the CDR3 reads CASSPGQKYQETQYF. DNA for the CDR3: TGCGCCAGCAGCCCGGGACAGAAATACCAAGAGACCCAGTACTTC.